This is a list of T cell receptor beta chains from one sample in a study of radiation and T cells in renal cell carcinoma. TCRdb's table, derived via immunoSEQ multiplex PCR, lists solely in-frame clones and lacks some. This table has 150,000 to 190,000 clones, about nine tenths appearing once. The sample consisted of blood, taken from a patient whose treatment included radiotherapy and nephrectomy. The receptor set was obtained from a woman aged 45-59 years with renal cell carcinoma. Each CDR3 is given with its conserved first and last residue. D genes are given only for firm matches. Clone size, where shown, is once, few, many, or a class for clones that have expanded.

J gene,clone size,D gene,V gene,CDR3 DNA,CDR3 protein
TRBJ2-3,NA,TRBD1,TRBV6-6,TGTGCCACCAAGAACAGGGGTACTAGCACAGATACGCAGTATTTT,CATKNRGTSTDTQYF
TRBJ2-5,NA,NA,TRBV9,TGTGCCTCAGACGGTGGGGGGGCAGGAGAGACCCAGTACTTC,CASDGGGAGETQYF
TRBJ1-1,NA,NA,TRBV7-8,TGTGCCAGCAGCTTAGAGTTCGGGATGAACACTGAAGCTTTCTTT,CASSLEFGMNTEAFF
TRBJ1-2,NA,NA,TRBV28,TGTGCCAGCAGCAACTCGCCCCGAGGCTATGGCTACACCTTC,CASSNSPRGYGYTF
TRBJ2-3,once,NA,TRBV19,TGTGCCAGTAGTATAGATTCCGCCACAGATACGCAGTATTTT,CASSIDSATDTQYF
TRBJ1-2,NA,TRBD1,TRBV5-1,TGCGCCAGCAGCCCAATCGGGACAGACTATGGCTACACCTTC,CASSPIGTDYGYTF
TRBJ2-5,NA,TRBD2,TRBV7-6,TGTGCCAGCAGCTTCTCCCCGTATAGGACTAGCGGGGGACGCCAAGAGACCCAGTACTTC,CASSFSPYRTSGGRQETQYF
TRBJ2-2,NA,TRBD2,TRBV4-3,TGCGCCAGCAGCCAAGAGGGACTAGCGAACACCGGGGAGCTGTTTTTT,CASSQEGLANTGELFF
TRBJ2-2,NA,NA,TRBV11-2,TGTGCCAGCAGCCTTCTTAGGGCCGGGGAGCTGTTTTTT,CASSLLRAGELFF
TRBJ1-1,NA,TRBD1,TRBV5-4,TGTGCCAGCAGCAGCCCAGGGGGTGGTAGGGCTTTCTTT,CASSSPGGGRAFF
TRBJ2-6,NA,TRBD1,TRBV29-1,TGCAGCGTGGCGACAGGGACCCAGCTAGGTGGGGCCAACGTCCTGACTTTC,CSVATGTQLGGANVLTF
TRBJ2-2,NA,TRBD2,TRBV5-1,TGCGCCAGCAGCTTGGGACTAGCGGGGAACACCGGGGAGCTGTTTTTT,CASSLGLAGNTGELFF
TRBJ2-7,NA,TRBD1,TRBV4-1,TGCGCCAGCAGCCCGTTCGCCGGGACAGGGGGTGAGGGCTACGAGCAGTACTTC,CASSPFAGTGGEGYEQYF
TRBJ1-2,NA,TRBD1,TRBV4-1,TGCGCCAGCAGCCAAGATACCGGGACAGGGGTCTATGGCTACACCTTC,CASSQDTGTGVYGYTF
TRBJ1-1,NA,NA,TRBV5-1,TGCGCCAGCAGCTTGGCGGCAGCTAACACTGAAGCTTTCTTT,CASSLAAANTEAFF
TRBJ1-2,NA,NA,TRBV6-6,TGTGCCAGCAAGAGGTTTGGCTACACCTTC,CASKRFGYTF
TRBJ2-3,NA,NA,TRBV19,TGTGCCAGTAGTATAACACCAAGCACAGATACGCAGTATTTT,CASSITPSTDTQYF
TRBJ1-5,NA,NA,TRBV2,TGTGCCAGCAGTGACAGAAGCAACAATCAGCCCCAGCATTTT,CASSDRSNNQPQHF
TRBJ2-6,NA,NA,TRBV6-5,TGTGCCAGCAGTTACGGTGGCGGGGCCGGGGCCAACGTCCTGACTTTC,CASSYGGGAGANVLTF
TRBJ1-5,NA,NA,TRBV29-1,TGCAGCGTTGTTATGGAGGGTGGGAGCAATCAGCCCCAGCATTTT,CSVVMEGGSNQPQHF
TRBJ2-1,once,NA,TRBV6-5,TGTGCCAGCAGTCGACATAAGACTGAGCAGTTCTTC,CASSRHKTEQFF
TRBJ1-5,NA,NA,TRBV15,TGTGCCACCAGCAGAGATCAAGAGGCCGGCAATCAGCCCCAGCATTTT,CATSRDQEAGNQPQHF
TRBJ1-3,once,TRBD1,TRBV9,TGTGCCAGCAGCGTACGGGACAGCTCTGGAAACACCATATATTTT,CASSVRDSSGNTIYF
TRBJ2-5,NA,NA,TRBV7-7,TGTGCTAGCAGCGGTGCTATAGGTCTTTACTTC,CASSGAIGLYF
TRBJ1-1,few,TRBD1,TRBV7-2,TGTGCCAGCAGCTATACAGGGGAGGGCGGCACTGAAGCTTTCTTT,CASSYTGEGGTEAFF
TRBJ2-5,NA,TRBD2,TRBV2,TGTGCCAGCAGTGGAGGCACTAGCGGGGTGGAGACCCAGTACTTC,CASSGGTSGVETQYF
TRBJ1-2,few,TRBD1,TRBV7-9,TGTGCCAGCAGCCTGGTACAGGGGGCAAATGGCTACACCTTC,CASSLVQGANGYTF
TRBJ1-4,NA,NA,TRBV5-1,TGCGCCAGCAGCTTGGAGTCAACAACTAATGAAAAACTGTTTTTT,CASSLESTTNEKLFF
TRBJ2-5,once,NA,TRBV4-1,TGCGCCAGCAGCCAGGAGGGCCAAGAGACCCAGTACTTC,CASSQEGQETQYF
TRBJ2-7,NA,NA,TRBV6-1,TGTGCCAGCAGTGCATCGCGATGGTCCTACGAGCAGTACTTC,CASSASRWSYEQYF
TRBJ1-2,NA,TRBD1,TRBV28,TGTGCCGAACGACAGGGGGCTGGGTATGGCTACACCTTC,CAERQGAGYGYTF
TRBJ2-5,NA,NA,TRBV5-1,TGCGCCAGCAGCTTACCACGAGAGACCCAGTACTTC,CASSLPRETQYF